The 9 T cell receptor beta chains below were found in one sample sequenced in a study of CD4+ T cells in melanoma. Profiled with immunoSEQ multiplex PCR; TCRdb holds only in-frame clones, not every one. Of some 120,000 clones listed, about 92% are singletons. The sequenced material came from peripheral blood. Receptor source: a human donor with melanoma.

The chain joins TRBV7-6 to TRBJ2-2; D may correspond to TRBD1 or TRBD2 (6 bases each). Between the trimmed V and J ends, which lost 5 bases and 4 bases, there was a span of 23 bases. The CDR3 is 18 residues long. CDR1 and CDR2 (germline): SGHVS, FNYEAQ. CDR3 sequence reads: CASSLEVGGFGGTGELFF. CDR3 nucleotide sequence: TGTGCCAGCAGCCTAGAAGTAGGGGGGTTTGGTGGCACCGGGGAGCTGTTTTTT.

The V call is TRBV7-8, the J call TRBJ2-7; D remains unclear. V shed 5 bases and J shed 0 bases, with 8 bases lying between them. Germline values: CDR1 SGHVS, CDR2 FQNEAQ. This CDR3 spans 13 amino acids. The CDR3 loop is CASSLRTSYEQYF. The DNA of the CDR3 is TGTGCCAGCAGCCTACGGACCTCCTACGAGCAGTACTTC.

This chain uses TRBV5-8 with TRBJ2-3, with TRBD1 as a possible D gene (6 bases). Germline values: CDR1 SGHTS, CDR2 YDEGEE. The CDR3 length is 16 residues. V was shortened by 2 bases and J by 4 bases, with 17 bases between the two germline ends. CDR3 loop: CASSLMGQGHADTQYF. In DNA form, the CDR3 reads TGTGCCAGCAGCTTAATGGGGCAGGGGCATGCAGATACGCAGTATTTT.

This chain uses TRBV29-1 with TRBJ1-2; 7 nucleotides line up with TRBD1. This CDR3 has 12 residues. V lost 6 bases and J lost 2; bases outside the gene matches: 3. Germline V lookup: CDR1 SQVTM, CDR2 ANQGSEA. The CDR3 spells CSVETGNYGYTF. The CDR3 nucleotides read TGCAGCGTAGAGACAGGGAACTATGGCTACACCTTC. The entire variable domain, with the rest obtained from reference TRBV29-1 and TRBJ1-2, is as follows: SAVISQKPSRDICQRGTSLTIQCQVDSQVTMMFWYRQQPGQSLTLIATANQGSEATYESGFVIDKFPISRPNLTFSTLTVSNMSPEDSSIYLCSVETGNYGYTFGSGTRLTVV.

The chain carries TRBV5-1 and TRBJ2-7; a possible D gene is TRBD2 (5 bases). Trimming stripped 4 bases from V and 3 bases from J, with 17 bases between. The germline V gene encodes CDR1 SGHRS and CDR2 YFSETQ. This CDR3 is built from 15 residues. Here the CDR3 DNA reads TGCGCCAGCAGCAGCAGCTCCGGGAAATACTACGAGCAGTACTTC. Translating it yields CASSSSSGKYYEQYF.

The chain is built from TRBV19 and TRBJ1-1; 7 nucleotides align to TRBD1. V shed 6 bases, J shed 4 bases, and the junction held 2 bases outside the gene matches. CDR3 length equals 12 residues. Germline assignment: CDR1 LNHDA and CDR2 SQIVND (reference sequence). The CDR3 DNA reads TGTGCCAGTAGGGGACAGCTCACTGAAGCTTTCTTT. Protein: CASRGQLTEAFF.

The chain links TRBV27 to TRBJ2-2; D is ambiguous. The CDR3 spans 12 residues. Per germline, CDR1 MNHEY and CDR2 SMNVEV (reference sequence). Trimming removed 4 bases at V and 6 bases at J, with 6 bases between. CDR3 in amino acids: CASSSSPGELFF. DNA for the CDR3: TGTGCCAGCAGTTCCTCCCCCGGGGAGCTGTTTTTT.

The J gene is TRBJ2-5, the V gene TRBV10-3; D is perhaps TRBD1 or TRBD2 (5 bases each). Trimming cost V 4 bases and J 5 bases, with 14 bases left between them. The V gene's germline CDR1 is ENHRY and CDR2 SYGVKD. The CDR3 length is 14 residues. The CDR3 loop reads CAISGVEGTETQYF. In nucleotides, the CDR3 is TGTGCCATCAGTGGGGTTGAGGGGACGGAGACCCAGTACTTC.

V is TRBV30 and J is TRBJ1-2; D is unclear. This CDR3 comprises 10 residues. The germline V gene encodes CDR1 GTSNPN and CDR2 SVGIG (reference sequence). V lost 7 bases and J lost 2, with 5 bases in between. The CDR3 DNA reads as TGTGCCTACCTGAACTATGGCTACACCTTC. Amino acids: CAYLNYGYTF.